The 20 T cell receptor beta chains below come from one sample, sequenced in a study of CD8 T cells in ankylosing spondylitis. Study-wide findings and caveats: Within ankylosing spondylitis blood, a TCR beta motif made up of fewer than ten highly homologous variants appeared to be characteristic.

From the 5' RACE reads, TCRdb called clonotypes with MiXCR, one entry per CDR3 protein. Of roughly 440,000 distinct CDR3 sequences in the sample, roughly 17% were seen once. No antigen is known for these receptors. The sequenced material came from blood, either unsorted or a sorted T cell fraction (not recorded which). These receptors were taken from a male donor with ankylosing spondylitis.

This clonotype occurred a few times. The CDR3 DNA follows: TGTGCCACCAGTGATTACGGGGTCGACTATGGCTACACCTTC. Its protein product is CATSDYGVDYGYTF. The V gene is TRBV24-1, the J gene TRBJ1-2; D is uncertain. V lost 2 bases and J lost 3, with 9 bases in between. There are 14 residues in the CDR3. CDR1 and CDR2 (germline): KGHDR, SFDVKD.

This clonotype was detected only a few times. The rearrangement joins TRBV7-2 to TRBJ1-1; D not certain. The germline V and J ends were trimmed by 2 bases and 1 base, with 11 bases remaining between them. The germline V gene encodes CDR1 SGHTA and CDR2 FQGNSA. The CDR3 contains 15 residues. CDR3 residues: CASSLNRVGNTEAFF. DNA of the CDR3: TGTGCCAGCAGCTTAAATAGGGTGGGGAACACTGAAGCTTTCTTT. Full variable domain (missing parts from reference TRBV7-2 and TRBJ1-1): GAGVSQSPSNKVTEKGKDVELRCDPISGHTALYWYRQSLGQGLEFLIYFQGNSAPDKSGLPSDRFSAERTGGSVSTLTIQRTQQEDSAVYLCASSLNRVGNTEAFFGQGTRLTVV.

This clonotype was recorded many times. The rearrangement uses TRBV5-5 and TRBJ1-2; D is uncertain. CDR1 is SGHKS, CDR2 YYEKEE, per germline (reference sequence). There are 12 residues in the CDR3. Trimming pared 0 bases from V and 4 bases from J, leaving 4 bases between. CDR3 DNA: TGTGCCAGCAGCTTGGACACCTATGGCTACACCTTC. Protein: CASSLDTYGYTF.

This clonotype was picked up a small number of times. The chain joins TRBV9 to TRBJ2-3, with 10 bases lining up with TRBD2. Germline CDR1 SGDLS, CDR2 YYNGEE. The length of the CDR3 is 17 residues. J lost 2 bases, V lost 4 bases, and 10 bases had no gene match. This chain's CDR3 is CASSRKASGGFTDTQYF. The CDR3 nucleotides are TGTGCCAGCAGCCGAAAGGCTAGCGGGGGCTTCACAGATACGCAGTATTTT.

The chain is built from TRBV6-1 and TRBJ1-5, with TRBD1 as a possible D gene (6 bases). The germline CDR1 and CDR2 sequences are MNHNS and SASEGT. V gave up 8 bases and J gave up 4 bases, with 12 bases separating them. The CDR3 covers 13 residues. CDR3 in amino acids: CASGGGKNQPQHF. The DNA of the CDR3 is TGTGCCAGCGGAGGGGGGAAAAATCAGCCCCAGCATTTT.

The V call is TRBV29-1, the J call TRBJ2-7; 9 nucleotides match TRBD1. CDR1 and CDR2 (germline): SQVTM, ANQGSEA. V dropped 8 bases and J dropped 4; count of bases not matched to a gene: 6. The CDR3 consists of 12 residues. The CDR3 here is CSIRQGEYEQYF. Here the CDR3 DNA reads TGCAGCATCCGACAGGGGGAGTACGAGCAGTACTTC.

The chain has TRBV20-1 and TRBJ2-1; 9 bases align to TRBD2. The CDR3 spans 13 residues. V lost 6 bases and J lost 7; bases outside the gene matches: 7. Germline loops: CDR1 DFQATT, CDR2 SNEGSKA (reference sequence). DNA of the CDR3: TGCAGTGCCCATGAAGCGGGGGGAAATGAGCAGTTCTTC. Translated: CSAHEAGGNEQFF.

The chain combines TRBV29-1 with TRBJ1-2; D might be TRBD1 (5 bases). The germline V gene has CDR1 SQVTM and CDR2 ANQGSEA. Trimming removed 4 bases from V and 4 bases from J, with 10 bases in between. The CDR3 has 12 amino acids. The CDR3 nucleotides are TGCAGCGTTGTAGAGGGGTTCTATGGCTACACCTTC. Translation: CSVVEGFYGYTF. The variable domain in full, with the rest retrieved from reference TRBV29-1 and TRBJ1-2, is SAVISQKPSRDICQRGTSLTIQCQVDSQVTMMFWYRQQPGQSLTLIATANQGSEATYESGFVIDKFPISRPNLTFSTLTVSNMSPEDSSIYLCSVVEGFYGYTFGSGTRLTVV.

As DNA, the CDR3 is TGTGCCAGCAGTTTACTGGGACAGGGGGCGGGTGGCTACACCTTC. The encoded protein is CASSLLGQGAGGYTF. The chain recombines TRBV28 with TRBJ1-2; 12 positions agree with TRBD1. This CDR3 is 15 amino acids long. From germline, CDR1 is MDHEN and CDR2 SYDVKM. The V and J ends lost 2 bases and 7 bases, in that order; junction bases with no gene match: 5.

This clonotype was picked up many times. The J gene is TRBJ2-5, the V gene TRBV12-3 or TRBV12-4; D not resolved. The CDR3 is made up of 13 amino acids. Trimming removed 0 bases at V and 4 bases at J, with 6 bases between. The CDR3 reads CASSLAVIETQYF. CDR3 DNA sequence: TGTGCCAGCAGTTTAGCGGTCATAGAGACCCAGTACTTC.

This clonotype was counted between two and nine times. Germline and junction disagree at one end, which may indicate a read error. The chain has TRBV5-1 and TRBJ2-5; 8 bases fit TRBD2. The germline CDR1 and CDR2 sequences are SGHRS and YFSETQ. The CDR3 is made up of 14 amino acids. In DNA, the CDR3 is TGTGCCAGCAGCTTAGGTCGGGAGGGGGAGACCCAGTACTTC. As protein: CASSLGREGETQYF.

This clonotype was observed at least ten times. The J gene is TRBJ2-1, the V gene TRBV12-3 or TRBV12-4; possibly TRBD1 or TRBD2 for D (5 bases each). Trimming stripped 3 bases from V and 5 bases from J, with 11 bases between. This CDR3 is built from 14 residues. DNA for the CDR3: TGTGCCAGCAGTTTGAACCAGGGAGACAATGAGCAGTTCTTC. Its translation is CASSLNQGDNEQFF.

The genes are TRBV6-2 or TRBV6-3 and TRBJ2-3, with TRBD2 matching 10 bases. This CDR3 region has 15 residues. Germline V lookup: CDR1 MNHEY, CDR2 SVGEGT. Trimming cost V 5 bases and J 4 bases; bases outside gene matches: 6. Written as DNA, the CDR3 is TGTGCCAGCAGTACCGGACTAGCGGTCTCAGATACGCAGTATTTT. Protein: CASSTGLAVSDTQYF.

V and J are TRBV7-9 and TRBJ2-1; 8 positions agree with TRBD2. The CDR3 is 15 residues long. Germline loops: CDR1 SEHNR, CDR2 FQNEAQ (reference sequence). The V gene end was trimmed by 5 bases and the J gene end by 4 bases; junction bases not matched to a gene: 7. The CDR3 reads CASSALAGGYNEQFF. CDR3 nucleotides: TGTGCCAGCAGCGCTCTCGCGGGGGGTTACAATGAGCAGTTCTTC.

Here the CDR3 reads CASSQAANEQFF. The CDR3 region has the DNA TGTGCCAGCAGCCAAGCCGCAAATGAGCAGTTCTTC. The rearrangement links TRBV3-1 to TRBJ2-1; D gene ambiguous. The CDR3 runs to 12 residues. Trimming stripped 1 base from V and 7 bases from J, with 5 bases between. Per the germline V gene, CDR1 is LGHDT and CDR2 is YNNKEL (reference sequence).

This clonotype appeared many times. This sequence joins TRBV29-1 and TRBJ2-5, with D possibly being TRBD1 or TRBD2 (5 bases each). The CDR3 extends over 12 amino acids. CDR1 and CDR2 from the germline V gene are SQVTM and ANQGSEA. V gave up 2 bases and J gave up 5 bases, with 9 bases separating them. The CDR3 is CSVEPEGETQYF. The DNA of the CDR3 is TGCAGCGTTGAACCTGAGGGGGAGACCCAGTACTTC.

In this sample, this clonotype turned up a few times. This chain uses TRBV12-5 with TRBJ1-6; D unresolved. Germline assignment: CDR1 LGHNT and CDR2 FRNRAP. The CDR3 length is 15 residues. The V end was cut by 2 bases, the J end by 10 bases, with 15 bases between. Here the CDR3 DNA reads TGTGCTAGTGGTTTGATGGGTGGGGAATCATCACCCCTCCACTTT. The encoded protein is CASGLMGGESSPLHF.

This clonotype showed up just a few times. The rearrangement joins TRBV19 to TRBJ2-1; no clear D. Germline V gives CDR1 LNHDA, CDR2 SQIVND (reference sequence). This CDR3 spans 14 amino acids. V was trimmed by 1 base and J by 4 bases, leaving 8 bases between them. CDR3 in DNA: TGTGCCAGTAGTATAGGGAATGGGTACAATGAGCAGTTCTTC. The encoded protein is CASSIGNGYNEQFF.

The chain recombines TRBV20-1 with TRBJ2-5; maybe TRBD2 (7 bases). V lost 5 bases to trimming and J lost 3 bases, with 16 bases between them. The CDR3 totals 14 residues. Germline V gene sequence: CDR1 DFQATT, CDR2 SNEGSKA (reference sequence). CDR3 in DNA: TGCAGTGCTGGCACGGGGGCGGGAGAAGAGACCCAGTACTTC. This sequence encodes CSAGTGAGEETQYF.

The V gene is TRBV6-2 or TRBV6-3, the J gene TRBJ2-1; 7 bases align to TRBD1. Looked up from germline, CDR1 is MNHEY and CDR2 is SVGEGT. Trimming at V came to 6 bases and at J to 12 bases, leaving 17 bases not matched to a gene. The CDR3 extends over 15 amino acids. Written as DNA, the CDR3 is TGTGCCAGCAGCGACAGACAGGGTCGTTTCGGTGTGCAGTTCTTC. Translation: CASSDRQGRFGVQFF.